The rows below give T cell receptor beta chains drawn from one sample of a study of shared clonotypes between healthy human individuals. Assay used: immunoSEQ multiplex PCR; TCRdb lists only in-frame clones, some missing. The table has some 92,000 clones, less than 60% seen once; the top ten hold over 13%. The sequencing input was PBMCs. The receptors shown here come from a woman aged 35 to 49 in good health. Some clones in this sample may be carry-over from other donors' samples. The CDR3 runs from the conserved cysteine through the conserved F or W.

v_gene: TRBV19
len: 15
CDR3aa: CASSITSGIQETQYF

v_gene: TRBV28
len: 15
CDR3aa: CASSPLDRSTYEQYF

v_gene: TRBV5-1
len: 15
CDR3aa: CASSSRAGVGYEQYF

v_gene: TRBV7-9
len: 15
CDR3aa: CASSYSGSSGETQYF

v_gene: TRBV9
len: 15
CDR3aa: CASSATGTEIYEQYF

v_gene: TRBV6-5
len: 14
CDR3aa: CASRRQGGTYEQYF

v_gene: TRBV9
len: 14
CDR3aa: CASSVDAGRNIQYF

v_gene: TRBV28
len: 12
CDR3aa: CASPGPNQPQHF

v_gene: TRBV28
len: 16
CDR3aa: CASTSRGTGLNQPQHF

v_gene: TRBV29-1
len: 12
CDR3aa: CSAGAENQPQHF

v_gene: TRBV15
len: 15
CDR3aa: CATSRDPRVGYEQYF

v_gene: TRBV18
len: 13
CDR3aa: CASSGTASYEQYF

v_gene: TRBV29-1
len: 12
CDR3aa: CSARDIQETQYF

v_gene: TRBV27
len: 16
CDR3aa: CASSPDRYPGANVLTF

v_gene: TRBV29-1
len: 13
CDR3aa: CSVSGDFSYEQYF

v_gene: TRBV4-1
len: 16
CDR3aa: CASSQDSFGQIYGYTF

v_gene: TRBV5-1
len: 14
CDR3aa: CASSMEFEGYEQYF

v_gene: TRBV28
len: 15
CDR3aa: CASRMTSGRSYEQYF

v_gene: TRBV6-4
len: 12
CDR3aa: CASGRGNTEAFF

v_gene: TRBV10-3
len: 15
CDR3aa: CASTRTGGDTGELFF

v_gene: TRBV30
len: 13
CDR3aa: CAWIGLAVNEQFF

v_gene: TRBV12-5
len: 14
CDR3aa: CASRRGEGTGELFF

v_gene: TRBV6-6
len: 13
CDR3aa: CASRQGNREKLFF

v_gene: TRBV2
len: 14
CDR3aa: CASTQARGNYGYTF

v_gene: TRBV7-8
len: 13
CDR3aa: CASSLQEYQPQHF

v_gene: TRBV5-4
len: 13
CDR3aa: CASSSGAHYEQYF

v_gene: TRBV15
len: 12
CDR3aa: CATRRDNYEQYF

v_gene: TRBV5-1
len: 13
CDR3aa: CASSPEAGNTIYF

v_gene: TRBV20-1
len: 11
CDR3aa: CSARRSNEQFF

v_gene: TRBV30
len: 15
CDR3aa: CAWSAGLAGSKTQYF

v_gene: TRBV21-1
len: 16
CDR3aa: CASKNTLGTEPYEQYF

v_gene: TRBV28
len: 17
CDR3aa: CASSHGLAGGGRNEQFF

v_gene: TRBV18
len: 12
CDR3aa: CASSPASYEQYF

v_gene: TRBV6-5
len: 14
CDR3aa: CASSSLASGYEQYF

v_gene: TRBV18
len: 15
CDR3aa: CASSLAGGPGYEQYF

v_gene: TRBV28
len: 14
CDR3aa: CASSLGNEDSEQFF

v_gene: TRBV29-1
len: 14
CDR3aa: CSVHSATPGREQYF